Reported below is one T cell receptor beta chain. The second PCR ran about 6 to 11 cycles with a sample-barcoded 5' primer and J-beta primers. TCRdb reprocessed the 5' RACE reads via MiXCR and lists one record per CDR3 protein. The table has over 600,000 distinct CDR3 sequences, about 43% seen once. This sample was included in a study of blood T cells in healthy people across ages. This CDR3 is built from 14 residues. V was cut by 4 bases and J by 1 base, with 11 bases left in between. Germline CDR1 is SQVTM and CDR2 is ANQGSEA. This receptor was identified in a man at least 80 years old in good health. Sequences were obtained from blood. This chain connects TRBV29-1 to TRBJ2-1; D may be TRBD2 (6 bases). CDR3 region: CSVGGGKSYNEQFF. CDR3 in DNA: TGCAGCGTTGGAGGCGGGAAGTCCTACAATGAGCAGTTCTTC.